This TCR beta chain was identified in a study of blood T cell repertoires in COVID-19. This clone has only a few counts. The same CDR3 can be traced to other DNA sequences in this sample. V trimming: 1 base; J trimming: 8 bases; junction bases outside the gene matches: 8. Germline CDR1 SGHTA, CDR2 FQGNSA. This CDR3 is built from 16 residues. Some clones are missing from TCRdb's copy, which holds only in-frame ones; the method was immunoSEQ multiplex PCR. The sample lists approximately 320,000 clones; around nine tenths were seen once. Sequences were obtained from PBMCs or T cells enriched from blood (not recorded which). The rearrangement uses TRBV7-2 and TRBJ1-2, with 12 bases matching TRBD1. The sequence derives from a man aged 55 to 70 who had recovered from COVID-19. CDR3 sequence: CASSLVGTGGGRGYTF. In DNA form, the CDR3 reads TGTGCCAGCAGCTTAGTTGGGACAGGGGGCGGGAGGGGCTACACCTTC.